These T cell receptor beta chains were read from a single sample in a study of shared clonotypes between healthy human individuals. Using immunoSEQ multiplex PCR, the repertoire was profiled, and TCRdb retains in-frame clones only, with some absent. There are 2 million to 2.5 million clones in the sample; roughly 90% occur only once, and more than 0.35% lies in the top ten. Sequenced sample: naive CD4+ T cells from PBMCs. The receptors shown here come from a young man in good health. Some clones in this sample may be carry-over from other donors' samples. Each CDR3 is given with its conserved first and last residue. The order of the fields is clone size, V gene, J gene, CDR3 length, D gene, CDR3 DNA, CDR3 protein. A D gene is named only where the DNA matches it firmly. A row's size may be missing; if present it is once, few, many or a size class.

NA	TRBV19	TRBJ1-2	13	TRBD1	TGTGCCAGTAGGAAGACAGGGGGGTATGGCTACACCTTC	CASRKTGGYGYTF
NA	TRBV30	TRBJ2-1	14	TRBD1	TGTGCCTGGACCCGGGACAGACGGAGCAATGAGCAGTTCTTC	CAWTRDRRSNEQFF
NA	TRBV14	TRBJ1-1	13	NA	TGTGCCAGCAGCCAGCAGACGAACACTGAAGCTTTCTTT	CASSQQTNTEAFF
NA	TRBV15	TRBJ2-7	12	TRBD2	TGTGCCAGTGGACTAGCGGGCTCGAGACAGTACTTC	CASGLAGSRQYF
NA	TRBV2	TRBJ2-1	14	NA	TGTGCCAGCGGCCCCGATCGCTCCCCAAATGAGCAGTTCTTC	CASGPDRSPNEQFF
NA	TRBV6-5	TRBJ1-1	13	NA	TGTGCCAGCAGTTACCGCCCGGGGACTGAAGCTTTCTTT	CASSYRPGTEAFF
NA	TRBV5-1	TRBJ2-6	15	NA	TGCGCCAGCAGCTTGGACCCATCTGGGGCCAACGTCCTGACTTTC	CASSLDPSGANVLTF
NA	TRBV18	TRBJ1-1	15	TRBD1	TGTGCCAGCTCACCACAGGGACAGGGGACCACTGAAGCTTTCTTT	CASSPQGQGTTEAFF
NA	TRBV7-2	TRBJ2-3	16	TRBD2	TGTGCCAGCAGCTTATTGGGGGGGAGGAACACAGATACGCAGTATTTT	CASSLLGGRNTDTQYF
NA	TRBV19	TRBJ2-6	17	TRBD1	TGTGCCAGTAGCGGGGACAGGGCTTTCTCTGGGGCCAACGTCCTGACTTTC	CASSGDRAFSGANVLTF
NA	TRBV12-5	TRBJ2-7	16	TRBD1	TGTGCTAGTGGTTCCCCGCCCGGGACAGCCTCCTACGAGCAGTACTTC	CASGSPPGTASYEQYF
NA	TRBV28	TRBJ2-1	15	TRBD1	TGTGCCAGCAGTCCTCCCGGGACAGGGTTCTATGAGCAGTTCTTC	CASSPPGTGFYEQFF
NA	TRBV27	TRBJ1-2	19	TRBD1	TGTGCCAGCAGTTTCTTGACCGGGACAGGGCCTGGTAGGCATCAGGGCTACACCTTC	CASSFLTGTGPGRHQGYTF
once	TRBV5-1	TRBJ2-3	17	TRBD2	TGCGCCAGCAGCTTGTACGCGACTAGCGTTAGCACAGATACGCAGTATTTT	CASSLYATSVSTDTQYF
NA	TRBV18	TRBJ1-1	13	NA	TGTGCCAGCTCACCAGCGGTGAACACTGAAGCTTTCTTT	CASSPAVNTEAFF
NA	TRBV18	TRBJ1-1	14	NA	TGTGCCAGCTCCTTATCGGGGACGAACACTGAAGCTTTCTTT	CASSLSGTNTEAFF
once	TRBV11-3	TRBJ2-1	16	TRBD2	TGTGCCAGCAGCTTAGGGATCCCGGGACTATTTAATGAGCAGTTCTTC	CASSLGIPGLFNEQFF
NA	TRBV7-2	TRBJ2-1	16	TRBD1	TGTGCCAGCACACGGGTGACAGGGACCCCCTACAATGAGCAGTTCTTC	CASTRVTGTPYNEQFF
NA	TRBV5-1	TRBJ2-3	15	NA	TGCGCCAGCAGCCCGCAGGGGCCCGGGACAGATACGCAGTATTTT	CASSPQGPGTDTQYF
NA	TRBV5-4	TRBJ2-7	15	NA	TGTGCCAGCCATTCCCCGAACAGCGGAACTCCCCTCCCAGACTTC	CASHSPNSGTPLPDF
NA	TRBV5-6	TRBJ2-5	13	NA	TGTGCCAGTAGACCGGGGAATGTCGAGACCCAGTACTTC	CASRPGNVETQYF
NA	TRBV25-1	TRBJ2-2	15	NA	TGTGCCAGCAGTGAGGGGACATCGGCCCCCGGGGAGCTGTTTTTT	CASSEGTSAPGELFF
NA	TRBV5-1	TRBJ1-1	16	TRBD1	TGCGCCAGCAGCTCGTCCTGGACAGGCCCAAACACTGAAGCTTTCTTT	CASSSSWTGPNTEAFF
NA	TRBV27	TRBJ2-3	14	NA	TGTGCCAGCAGTTTGGGGGCGAGCACAGATACGCAGTATTTT	CASSLGASTDTQYF